This T cell receptor beta chain was obtained from a study of PD-L1 blockade in urothelial cancer. Study-level background: The year 2014 saw patients start atezolizumab, 1,200 mg intravenously every 3 weeks.

V was cut by 10 bases and J by 0 bases, with 15 bases left in between. This CDR3 spans 14 amino acids. Germline CDR1 reads LNHDA; CDR2 reads SQIVND (reference sequence). Assay used: immunoSEQ multiplex PCR; TCRdb lists only in-frame clones, some missing. The sample contains 35,000 or so clones, approximately 40% of which appear only once. The source material was tumor tissue, sampled before atezolizumab (anti-PD-L1) treatment. V gene TRBV19 combines with J gene TRBJ1-2; the D gene is possibly TRBD1 (6 bases). This TCR derives from a man in his 60s with urothelial cancer. Here the CDR3 DNA reads TGTGCCACCCGCGGGGACACTACTAACTATGGCTACACCTTC. Its protein is CATRGDTTNYGYTF.